One sample yielded the 5 T cell receptor beta chains listed below, sequenced in a study of CD8 T cells in acute hepatitis C reinfection. Time point defined: naive CD8 control sorted from an acute-time-point sample. Repertoires were generated with immunoSEQ multiplex PCR, while TCRdb's copy carries only in-frame clones and drops some. The data contain about 38,000 clones, around 87% of them seen just once; the ten biggest clones take up more than 0.4%. Sample: naive CD8+ T cells from PBMCs. These receptors came from a man younger than 40 with chronic hepatitis C.

CDR3 loop: CASRNPAGVAEQFF. CDR3 nucleotides: TGTGCCAGTAGAAACCCAGCGGGAGTAGCTGAGCAGTTCTTC. V gene TRBV19 combines with J gene TRBJ2-1; 8 bases align to TRBD2. This CDR3 spans 14 amino acids. J was trimmed by 9 bases and V by 6 bases; bases with no gene match: 10. Germline lookup yields CDR1 LNHDA and CDR2 SQIVND (reference sequence).

This chain connects TRBV10-2 to TRBJ2-7; TRBD2 is a possible D gene (5 bases). The germline CDR1 and CDR2 sequences are WSHSY and SAAADI. With 0 bases removed from V and 6 bases from J, the gap between germline ends came to 12 bases. The CDR3 totals 14 residues. CDR3 DNA: TGCGCCAGCAGTGAGTCGAATCTAGCAGGCGAGCAGTACTTC. This encodes CASSESNLAGEQYF.

In DNA form, the CDR3 reads TGTGCCAGTAGGGACCCCGGGGGCGAGCAGTACTTC. Protein product: CASRDPGGEQYF. V gene TRBV19 combines with J gene TRBJ2-7, with D possibly TRBD2 on 6 matching bases. With 6 bases removed from V and 6 bases from J, the gap between germline ends came to 12 bases. The CDR3 contains 12 residues. Per the germline V gene, CDR1 is LNHDA and CDR2 is SQIVND (reference sequence).

V usage is TRBV5-6 and J usage is TRBJ2-7; tentatively, D is TRBD1 (6 bases). Germline CDR1 and CDR2: SGHDT and YYEEEE. The CDR3 extends over 13 amino acids. The V gene lost 1 base and the J gene lost 3 bases, with 8 bases spanning the gap. Here the CDR3 reads CASSLRTVYEQYF. The CDR3, as DNA: TGTGCCAGCAGCTTGCGGACAGTCTACGAGCAGTACTTC. Full variable domain (outside the CDR3, taken from reference TRBV5-6 and TRBJ2-7): DAGVTQSPTHLIKTRGQQVTLRCSPKSGHDTVSWYQQALGQGPQFIFQYYEEEERQRGNFPDRFSGHQFPNYSSELNVNALLLGDSALYLCASSLRTVYEQYFGPGTRLTVT.

The chain links TRBV14 to TRBJ2-5; D might be TRBD1 (6 bases). Per germline, CDR1 SGHDN and CDR2 FVKESK. The V and J ends lost 1 base and 5 bases respectively, with 14 bases between them. The CDR3 length is 15 residues. CDR3 bases: TGTGCCAGCAGCCAAGTTTCCTTCCAGGGGGAGACCCAGTACTTC. The encoded protein is CASSQVSFQGETQYF.